Each of the 14 T cell receptor beta chains below was sequenced from the same sample in a study of blood T cell repertoires in COVID-19. Sequencing used immunoSEQ multiplex PCR; TCRdb keeps in-frame clones, though not all of them. The repertoire holds under 250,000 clones, with approximately 88% as singletons. Sequencing input: PBMCs or T cells enriched from blood (not recorded which). These receptors came from a woman between 25 and 40 years old who had been exposed to COVID-19.

This clone was seen only once. V gene TRBV5-4 combines with J gene TRBJ2-7; 10 bases line up with TRBD2. There are 15 residues in the CDR3. Germline values: CDR1 SGHNT, CDR2 YYREEE (reference sequence). The trim removed 5 bases at V and 6 bases at J, leaving 11 bases unmatched. The CDR3 reads CASSPTGTSVAEQYF. The CDR3 DNA follows: TGTGCCAGCAGTCCGACCGGGACTAGCGTAGCCGAGCAGTACTTC.

The chain combines TRBV5-4 with TRBJ1-4; 9 bases fit TRBD1. V was pared by 2 bases and J by 8 bases, with 10 bases of the junction left unmatched. The germline V gene encodes CDR1 SGHNT and CDR2 YYREEE (reference sequence). This CDR3 contains 16 residues. CDR3 sequence (DNA): TGTGCCAGCAGCTTAAAACAGGGGGCGGTAGTAGAAAAACTGTTTTTT. This encodes CASSLKQGAVVEKLFF.

The chain combines TRBV27 with TRBJ2-1, with TRBD1 as a possible D gene (6 bases). The germline gives CDR1 MNHEY, CDR2 SMNVEV (reference sequence). The CDR3 is 15 amino acids. V was trimmed by 3 bases and J by 0 bases, leaving 9 bases between them. CDR3: CASSFGQSSYNEQFF. In DNA, the CDR3 is TGTGCCAGCAGTTTTGGACAGAGCTCCTACAATGAGCAGTTCTTC.

Ten or more counts support this clone. The chain uses TRBV6-2 or TRBV6-3 and TRBJ2-2; 13 bases are shared with TRBD2. V dropped 7 bases and J dropped 0; count of bases not matched to a gene: 8. CDR3 size: 18 residues. In germline, CDR1 is MNHEY, CDR2 SVGEGT. The CDR3, as DNA: TGTGCCAGCAACCCCGGTGGGACTAGCGGGGCGAACACCGGGGAGCTGTTTTTT. It yields the protein CASNPGGTSGANTGELFF.

The J gene is TRBJ2-5, the V gene TRBV11-3; TRBD1 matches at 10 bases. The CDR3 loop spans 14 amino acids. Trimming took 1 base from V and 7 from J; bases not matched to a gene: 3. Looked up from germline, CDR1 is SGHNT and CDR2 is YENEEA. The CDR3 protein is CASSLGGTGVTQYF. As DNA, the CDR3 is TGTGCCAGCAGCTTAGGCGGGACAGGGGTGACCCAGTACTTC.

This chain connects TRBV18 to TRBJ1-1; D ambiguous. This CDR3 contains 13 residues. V was clipped by 3 bases and J by 0 bases, with 5 bases between them. The germline gives CDR1 KGHSH, CDR2 LQKENI. The CDR3 sequence is CASSPSMNTEAFF. The CDR3 coding sequence is TGTGCCAGCTCACCGTCAATGAACACTGAAGCTTTCTTT.

This chain links TRBV27 with TRBJ1-6; the match to TRBD1 covers 11 bases. Trimming at V came to 3 bases and at J to 9 bases, leaving 1 base not matched to a gene. This CDR3 has 14 amino acids. CDR1 is MNHEY, CDR2 SMNVEV, per germline (reference sequence). CDR3 loop: CASSFGQGASPLHF. CDR3 nucleotide sequence: TGTGCCAGCAGTTTCGGACAGGGGGCTTCACCCCTCCACTTT.

CDR3 sequence reads: CSAESGQGRWYEQYF. CDR3 nucleotides: TGCAGCGCCGAATCGGGACAGGGGAGGTGGTACGAGCAGTACTTC. The rearrangement joins TRBV29-1 to TRBJ2-7, with 10 positions matching TRBD1. CDR3 length: 15 residues. Trimming took 7 bases from V and 4 from J; bases not matched to a gene: 13. Germline CDR1 SQVTM, CDR2 ANQGSEA.

V is TRBV4-2 and J is TRBJ2-1, with TRBD2 identical over 9 bases. Germline CDR1 is LGHNA and CDR2 is YNFKEQ. V shed 2 bases and J 3 bases; nucleotides not matched to a gene: 8. The CDR3 totals 17 residues. DNA of the CDR3: TGTGCCAGCAGCCAACCAGGACTAGCGCACATCTACAATGAGCAGTTCTTC. This encodes CASSQPGLAHIYNEQFF.

This chain joins TRBV6-2 or TRBV6-3 and TRBJ2-7, with D maybe TRBD2 (6 bases). CDR3 length: 16 amino acids. Trimming removed 3 bases at V and 3 bases at J, with 18 bases between. The germline V gene has CDR1 MNHEY and CDR2 SVGEGT. DNA for the CDR3: TGTGCCAGCAGTTATACGGCCGGGACTGTATTCTACGAGCAGTACTTC. This sequence encodes CASSYTAGTVFYEQYF.

This chain uses TRBV5-6 with TRBJ2-3, with unresolved D. V gave up 5 bases and J gave up 0 bases, with 10 bases separating them. The CDR3 length is 14 residues. CDR1 is SGHDT and CDR2 is YYEEEE in the germline V gene. The DNA for the CDR3 is TGTGCCAGCAGTTCCGGCAGGAGCACAGATACGCAGTATTTT. Amino acid sequence: CASSSGRSTDTQYF.

This chain connects TRBV10-1 to TRBJ2-3; a possible D gene is TRBD1 (6 bases). Germline-derived CDR1 and CDR2 are WNHNN and SYGVQD (reference sequence). The CDR3 consists of 12 residues. The V end was cut by 3 bases, the J end by 7 bases, with 8 bases between. The CDR3 region is CASSDRGNTQYF. The CDR3, as DNA: TGCGCCAGCAGTGATAGGGGGAATACGCAGTATTTT.

With regard to this clone: Other DNA sequences from this sample encode an identical CDR3 as well. The gene calls are TRBV5-1 and TRBJ1-1; the match to TRBD1 covers 9 bases. The CDR3 sequence is 15 residues long. CDR1 is SGHRS, CDR2 YFSETQ, per germline. Germline trimming cut 4 bases from V and 0 bases from J; bases unmatched to any gene: 4. Here the CDR3 reads CASSPGQGLNTEAFF. CDR3 DNA sequence: TGCGCCAGCAGCCCGGGACAGGGATTGAACACTGAAGCTTTCTTT.

The count of this clone is one. The chain joins TRBV11-2 to TRBJ2-1; D is possibly TRBD2 (6 bases). CDR1 and CDR2 (germline): SGHAT, FQNNGV. Trimming took 4 bases from V and 5 from J, leaving 15 bases between them. CDR3 length: 15 residues. The CDR3 is CASSSRDFFHNEQFF. The CDR3 DNA reads as TGTGCCAGCAGCTCTCGGGACTTTTTCCACAATGAGCAGTTCTTC.